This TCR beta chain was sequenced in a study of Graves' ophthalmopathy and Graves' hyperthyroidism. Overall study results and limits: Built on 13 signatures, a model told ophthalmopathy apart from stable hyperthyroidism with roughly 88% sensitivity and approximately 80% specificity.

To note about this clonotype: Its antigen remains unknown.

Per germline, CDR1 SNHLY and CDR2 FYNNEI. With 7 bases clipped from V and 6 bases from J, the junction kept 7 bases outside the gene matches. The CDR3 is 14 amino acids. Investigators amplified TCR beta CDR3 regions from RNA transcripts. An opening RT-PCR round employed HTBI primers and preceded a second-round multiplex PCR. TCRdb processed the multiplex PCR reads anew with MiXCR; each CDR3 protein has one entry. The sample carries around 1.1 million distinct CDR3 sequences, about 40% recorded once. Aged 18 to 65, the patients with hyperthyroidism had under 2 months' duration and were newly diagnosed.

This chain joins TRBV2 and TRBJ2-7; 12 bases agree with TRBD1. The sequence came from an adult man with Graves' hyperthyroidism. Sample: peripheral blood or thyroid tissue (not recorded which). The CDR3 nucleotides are TGTGCCAGCACCACCCCGGGACAGGGGGCCGAGCAGTACTTC. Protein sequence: CASTTPGQGAEQYF.